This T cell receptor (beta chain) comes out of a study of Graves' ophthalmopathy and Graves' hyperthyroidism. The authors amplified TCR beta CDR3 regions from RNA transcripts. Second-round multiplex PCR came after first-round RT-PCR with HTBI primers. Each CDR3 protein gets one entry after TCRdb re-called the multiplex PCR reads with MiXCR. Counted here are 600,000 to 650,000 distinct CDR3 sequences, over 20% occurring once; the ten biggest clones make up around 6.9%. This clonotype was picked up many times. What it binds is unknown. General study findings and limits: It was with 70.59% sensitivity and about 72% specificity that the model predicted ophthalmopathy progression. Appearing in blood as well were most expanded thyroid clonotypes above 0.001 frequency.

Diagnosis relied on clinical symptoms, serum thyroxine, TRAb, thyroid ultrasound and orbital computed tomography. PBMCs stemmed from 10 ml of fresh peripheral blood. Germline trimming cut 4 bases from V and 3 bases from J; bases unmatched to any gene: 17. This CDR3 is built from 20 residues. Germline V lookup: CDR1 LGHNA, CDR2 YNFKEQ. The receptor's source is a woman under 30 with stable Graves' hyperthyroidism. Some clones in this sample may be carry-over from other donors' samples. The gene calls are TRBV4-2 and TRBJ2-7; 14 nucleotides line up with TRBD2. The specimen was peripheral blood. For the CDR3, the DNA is TGTGCCAGCAGCCCCGGACTAGCGGGGGGACGGCCCCTTGAAAACTACGAGCAGTACTTC. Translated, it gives CASSPGLAGGRPLENYEQYF.